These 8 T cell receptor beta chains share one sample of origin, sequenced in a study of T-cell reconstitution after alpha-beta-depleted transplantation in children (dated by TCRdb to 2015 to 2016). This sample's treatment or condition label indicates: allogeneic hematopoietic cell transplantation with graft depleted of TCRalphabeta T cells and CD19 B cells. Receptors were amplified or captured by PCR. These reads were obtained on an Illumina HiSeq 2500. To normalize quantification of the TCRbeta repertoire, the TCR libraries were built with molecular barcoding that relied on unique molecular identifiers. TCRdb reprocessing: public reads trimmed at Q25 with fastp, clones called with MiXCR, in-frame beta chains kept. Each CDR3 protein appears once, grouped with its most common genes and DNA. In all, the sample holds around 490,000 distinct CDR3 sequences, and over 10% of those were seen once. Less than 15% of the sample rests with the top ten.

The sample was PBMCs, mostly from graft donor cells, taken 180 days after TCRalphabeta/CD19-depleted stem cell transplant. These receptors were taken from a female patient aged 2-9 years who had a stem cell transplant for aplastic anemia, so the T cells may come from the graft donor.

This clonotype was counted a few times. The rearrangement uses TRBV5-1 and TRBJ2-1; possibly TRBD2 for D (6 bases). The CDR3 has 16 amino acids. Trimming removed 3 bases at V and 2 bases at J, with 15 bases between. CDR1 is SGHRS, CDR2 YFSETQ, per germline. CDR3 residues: CASSSLTSRTYNEQFF. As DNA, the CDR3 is TGCGCCAGCAGCTCGCTCACTAGCCGTACCTACAATGAGCAGTTCTTC. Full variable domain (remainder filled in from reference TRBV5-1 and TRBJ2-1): KAGVTQTPRYLIKTRGQQVTLSCSPISGHRSVSWYQQTPGQGLQFLFEYFSETQRNKGNFPGRFSGRQFSNSRSEMNVSTLELGDSALYLCASSSLTSRTYNEQFFGPGTRLTVL.

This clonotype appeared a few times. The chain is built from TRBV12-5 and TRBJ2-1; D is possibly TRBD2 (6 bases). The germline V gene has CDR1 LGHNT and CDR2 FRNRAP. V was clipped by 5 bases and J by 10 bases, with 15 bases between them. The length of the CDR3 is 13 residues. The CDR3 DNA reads TGTGCTAGTGGTGTGGGACTCCCTGAAGAGCAGTTCTTC. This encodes CASGVGLPEEQFF. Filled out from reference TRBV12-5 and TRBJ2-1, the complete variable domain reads DARVTQTPRHKVTEMGQEVTMRCQPILGHNTVFWYRQTMMQGLELLAYFRNRAPLDDSGMPKDRFSAEMPDATLATLKIQPSEPRDSAVYFCASGVGLPEEQFFGPGTRLTVL.

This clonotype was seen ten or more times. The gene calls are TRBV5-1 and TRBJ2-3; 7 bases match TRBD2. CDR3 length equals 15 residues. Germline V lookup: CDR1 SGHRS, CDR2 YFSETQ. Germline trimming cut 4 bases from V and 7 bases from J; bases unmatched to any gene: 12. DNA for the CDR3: TGCGCCAGCAGCCTAGCGGCTAGCCATGGAAATACGCAGTATTTT. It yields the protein CASSLAASHGNTQYF.

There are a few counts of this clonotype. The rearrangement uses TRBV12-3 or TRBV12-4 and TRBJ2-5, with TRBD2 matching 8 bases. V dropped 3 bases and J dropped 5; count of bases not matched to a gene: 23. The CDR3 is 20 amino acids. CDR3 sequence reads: CASSLGRPSSGTGGPETQYF. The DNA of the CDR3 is TGTGCCAGCAGTTTGGGACGGCCCAGCTCCGGAACGGGAGGGCCCGAGACCCAGTACTTC.

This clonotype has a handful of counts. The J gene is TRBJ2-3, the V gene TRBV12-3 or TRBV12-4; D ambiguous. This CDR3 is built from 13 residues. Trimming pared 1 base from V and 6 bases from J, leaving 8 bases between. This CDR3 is CASSLEVVDTQYF. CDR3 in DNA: TGTGCCAGCAGTTTAGAAGTCGTCGATACGCAGTATTTT.

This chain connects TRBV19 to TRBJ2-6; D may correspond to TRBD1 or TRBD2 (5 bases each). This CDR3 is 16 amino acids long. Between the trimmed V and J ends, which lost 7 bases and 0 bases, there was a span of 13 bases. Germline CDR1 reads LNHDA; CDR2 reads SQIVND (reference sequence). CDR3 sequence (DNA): TGTGCCAGTATCCCGGGGCGAAGCTCTGGGGCCAACGTCCTGACTTTC. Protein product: CASIPGRSSGANVLTF.

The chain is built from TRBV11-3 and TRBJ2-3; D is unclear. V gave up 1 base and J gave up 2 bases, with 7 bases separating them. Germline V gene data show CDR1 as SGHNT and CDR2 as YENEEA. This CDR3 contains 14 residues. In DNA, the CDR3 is TGTGCCAGCAGCTTAGGTGGAGACACAGATACGCAGTATTTT. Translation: CASSLGGDTDTQYF.

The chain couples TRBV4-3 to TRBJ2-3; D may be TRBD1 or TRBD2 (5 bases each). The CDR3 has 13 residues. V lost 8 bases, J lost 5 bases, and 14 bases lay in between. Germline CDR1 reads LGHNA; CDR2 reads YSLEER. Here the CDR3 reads CASALVQGDTQYF. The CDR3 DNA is TGCGCCAGCGCACTAGTGCAGGGAGATACGCAGTATTTT.